The source of this TCR beta chain is a study of blood T cell repertoires in COVID-19. Across the whole study: COVID-19 samples, acute and convalescent, were from the United States, Italy and Spain. T cells, B-cell-depleted T cells, or PBMCs supplied cDNA or gDNA.

The V end was cut by 5 bases, the J end by 2 bases, with 19 bases between. In germline, CDR1 is MDHEN, CDR2 SYDVKM. The CDR3 is 17 residues long. As originally analysed: Cell counts per sample came from amplifying reference gene primers. Sequenced by immunoSEQ multiplex PCR; TCRdb stores in-frame clones only, minus some. Clone size and the V and J calls come from that table; the DNA yielded D and trimming. The sample contains about 380,000 clones, 85% of which appear only once. The sample was peripheral blood. This chain joins TRBV28 and TRBJ1-5; D is unresolved. The receptor's source is a woman younger than 35 with acute or convalescent COVID-19. The CDR3 DNA sequence: TGTGCCAGCAGTCCCGCCCGCGGGCGCGGGGGCAATCAGCCCCAGCATTTT. Its protein is CASSPARGRGGNQPQHF.